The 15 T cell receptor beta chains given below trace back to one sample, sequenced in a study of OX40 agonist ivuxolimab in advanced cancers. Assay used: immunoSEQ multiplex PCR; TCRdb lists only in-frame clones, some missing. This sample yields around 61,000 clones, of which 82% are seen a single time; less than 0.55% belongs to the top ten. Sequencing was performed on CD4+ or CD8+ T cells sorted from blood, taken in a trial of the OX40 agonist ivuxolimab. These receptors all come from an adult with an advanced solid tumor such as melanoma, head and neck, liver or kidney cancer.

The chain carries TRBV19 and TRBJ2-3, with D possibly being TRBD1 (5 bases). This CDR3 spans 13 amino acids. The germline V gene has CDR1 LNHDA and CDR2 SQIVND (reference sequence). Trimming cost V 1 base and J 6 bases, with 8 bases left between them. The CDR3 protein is CASSIAKGDTQYF. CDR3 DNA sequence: TGTGCCAGTAGTATAGCAAAGGGGGATACGCAGTATTTT.

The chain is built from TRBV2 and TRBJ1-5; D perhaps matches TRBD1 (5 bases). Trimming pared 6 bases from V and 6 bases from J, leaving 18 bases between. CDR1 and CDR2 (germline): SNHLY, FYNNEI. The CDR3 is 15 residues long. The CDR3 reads CASSDSGQGSQPQHF. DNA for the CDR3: TGTGCCAGCAGCGACTCAGGGCAGGGCAGTCAGCCCCAGCATTTT.

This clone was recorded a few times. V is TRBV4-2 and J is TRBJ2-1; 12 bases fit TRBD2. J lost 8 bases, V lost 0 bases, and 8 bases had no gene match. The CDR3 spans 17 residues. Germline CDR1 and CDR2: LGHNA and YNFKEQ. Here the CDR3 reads CASSQDALAGGGYEQFF. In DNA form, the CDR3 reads TGTGCCAGCAGCCAAGACGCACTAGCGGGAGGTGGGTATGAGCAGTTCTTC.

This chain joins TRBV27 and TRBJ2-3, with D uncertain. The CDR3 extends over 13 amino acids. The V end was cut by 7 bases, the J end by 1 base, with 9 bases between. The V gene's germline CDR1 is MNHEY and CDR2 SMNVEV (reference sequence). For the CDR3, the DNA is TGTGCCAGCAAGGTTCAGGGCACAGATACGCAGTATTTT. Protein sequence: CASKVQGTDTQYF.

CDR3 nucleotides: TGTGCCAGCAGCGTGACGACTGGAGCAGATACGCAGTATTTT. This gives the protein CASSVTTGADTQYF. J is TRBJ2-3 and V is TRBV9; D uncertain. The germline CDR1 and CDR2 sequences are SGDLS and YYNGEE. Trimming took 2 bases from V and 4 from J, leaving 11 bases between them. The CDR3 sequence is 14 residues long.

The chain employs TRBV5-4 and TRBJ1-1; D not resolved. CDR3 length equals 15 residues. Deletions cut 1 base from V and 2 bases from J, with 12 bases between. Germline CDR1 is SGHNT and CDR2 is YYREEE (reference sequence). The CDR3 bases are TGTGCCAGCAGCTTGAGGCCTGGGCCCAACACTGAAGCTTTCTTT. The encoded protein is CASSLRPGPNTEAFF.

This CDR3 is CAISESSGGINQPQHF. The CDR3 DNA reads TGTGCCATCAGTGAGTCCTCTGGGGGGATCAATCAGCCCCAGCATTTT. The chain recombines TRBV10-3 with TRBJ1-5; perhaps TRBD1 as D (5 bases). V was trimmed by 0 bases and J by 3 bases, leaving 12 bases between them. The CDR3 runs 16 residues. Germline V CDR1 and CDR2: ENHRY, SYGVKD.

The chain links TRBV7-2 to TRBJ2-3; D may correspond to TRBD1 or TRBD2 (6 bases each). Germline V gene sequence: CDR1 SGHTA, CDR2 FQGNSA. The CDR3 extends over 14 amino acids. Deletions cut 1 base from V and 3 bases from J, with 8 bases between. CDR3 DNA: TGTGCCAGCAGCTTAGAAGGGGGGACAGATACGCAGTATTTT. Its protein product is CASSLEGGTDTQYF.

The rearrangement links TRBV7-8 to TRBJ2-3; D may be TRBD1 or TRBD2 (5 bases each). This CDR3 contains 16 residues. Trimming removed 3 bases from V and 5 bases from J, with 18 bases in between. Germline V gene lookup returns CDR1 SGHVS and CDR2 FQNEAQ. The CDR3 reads CASSFIKGTSGDTQYF. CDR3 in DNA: TGTGCCAGCAGCTTTATAAAAGGGACCTCGGGAGATACGCAGTATTTT. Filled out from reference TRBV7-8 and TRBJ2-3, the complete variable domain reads GAGVSQSPRYKVAKRGQDVALRCDPISGHVSLFWYQQALGQGPEFLTYFQNEAQLDKSGLPSDRFFAERPEGSVSTLKIQRTQQEDSAVYLCASSFIKGTSGDTQYFGPGTRLTVL.

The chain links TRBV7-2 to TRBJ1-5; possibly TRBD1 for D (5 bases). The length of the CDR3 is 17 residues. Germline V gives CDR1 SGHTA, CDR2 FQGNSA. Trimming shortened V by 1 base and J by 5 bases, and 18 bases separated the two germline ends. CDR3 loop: CASSLGYRSRQDQPQHF. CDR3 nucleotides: TGTGCCAGCAGCTTAGGGTACAGGTCCCGGCAAGATCAGCCCCAGCATTTT.

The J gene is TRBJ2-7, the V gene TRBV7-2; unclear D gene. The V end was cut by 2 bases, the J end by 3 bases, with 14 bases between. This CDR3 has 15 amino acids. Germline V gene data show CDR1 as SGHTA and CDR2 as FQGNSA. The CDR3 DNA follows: TGTGCCAGCAGCTTATTCCGGGTAGGAAACTACGAGCAGTACTTC. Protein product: CASSLFRVGNYEQYF.

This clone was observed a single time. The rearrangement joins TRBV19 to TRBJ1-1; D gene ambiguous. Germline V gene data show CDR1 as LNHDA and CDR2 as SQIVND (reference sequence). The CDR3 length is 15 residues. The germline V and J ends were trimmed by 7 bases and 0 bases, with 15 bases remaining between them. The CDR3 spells CASKYSTEMNTEAFF. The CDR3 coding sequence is TGTGCCAGTAAGTATAGTACAGAGATGAACACTGAAGCTTTCTTT.

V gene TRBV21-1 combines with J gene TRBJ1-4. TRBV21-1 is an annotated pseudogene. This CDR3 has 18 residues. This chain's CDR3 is CASSKATYLRSTGGKLFF. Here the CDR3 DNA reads TGTGCCAGCAGCAAAGCAACGTACCTTCGCTCTACCGGCGGAAAACTGTTTTTT.

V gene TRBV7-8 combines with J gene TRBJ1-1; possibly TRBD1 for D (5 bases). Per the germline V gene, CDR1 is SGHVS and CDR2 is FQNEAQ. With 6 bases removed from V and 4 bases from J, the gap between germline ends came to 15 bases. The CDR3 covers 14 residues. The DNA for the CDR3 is TGTGCCAGCAGGACCTCGGGGCAGGTCACTGAAGCTTTCTTT. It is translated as CASRTSGQVTEAFF.

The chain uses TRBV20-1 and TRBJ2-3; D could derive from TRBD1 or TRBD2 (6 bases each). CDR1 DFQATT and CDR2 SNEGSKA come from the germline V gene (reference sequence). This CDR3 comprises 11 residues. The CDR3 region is CSPKGGDTQYF. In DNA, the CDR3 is TGCAGCCCGAAGGGGGGAGATACGCAGTATTTT.